The 12 T cell receptor beta chains presented below share a single source sample, sequenced in a study of response to subunit inactivated influenza vaccine. One entry per CDR3 protein, called by TCRdb with MiXCR from the RT-PCR reads. The data show fewer than 700,000 distinct CDR3 sequences, 10% to 15% seen once. This sample comprised PBMCs from blood, obtained 45 days after vaccination. The receptors here all came from a man in his fifties or sixties who received an inactivated influenza vaccine.

The chain is built from TRBV3-1 and TRBJ2-1; 13 bases are a match to TRBD2. CDR3 length equals 17 residues. Germline CDR1 and CDR2: LGHDT and YNNKEL (reference sequence). Trimming at V came to 4 bases and at J to 6 bases, leaving 9 bases not matched to a gene. Here the CDR3 DNA reads TGTGCCAGCAGCCCCTTCCTGGGACTAGCGGGGTTCAATGAGCAGTTCTTC. Its protein product is CASSPFLGLAGFNEQFF.

The CDR3: CASSGWRALSYEQYF. For the CDR3, the DNA is TGTGCCAGCAGCGGGTGGCGGGCACTCTCCTACGAGCAGTACTTC. The rearrangement links TRBV14 to TRBJ2-7, with D perhaps TRBD2 (5 bases). Germline V CDR1 and CDR2: SGHDN, FVKESK. The V gene lost 5 bases and the J gene lost 0 bases, with 14 bases spanning the gap. The length of the CDR3 is 15 residues.

The genes are TRBV7-2 and TRBJ1-2, with TRBD1 matching 7 bases. CDR3 length: 16 residues. The J segment lost 1 base and the V segment lost 0 bases, leaving 5 bases of the junction unmatched. Germline V gene lookup returns CDR1 SGHTA and CDR2 FQGNSA. The CDR3 loop reads CASSLALGQYNYGYTF. CDR3 nucleotides: TGTGCCAGCAGCTTAGCGCTGGGACAGTATAACTATGGCTACACCTTC.

This clonotype was detected ten times or more. This chain links TRBV4-3 with TRBJ1-1; tentative D call: TRBD1 (5 bases). The germline V gene encodes CDR1 LGHNA and CDR2 YSLEER. This CDR3 contains 14 residues. Trimming shortened V by 3 bases and J by 1 base, and 9 bases separated the two germline ends. The chain's CDR3 is CASSHAGTNTEAFF. The CDR3 region has the DNA TGCGCCAGCAGCCACGCTGGGACGAACACTGAAGCTTTCTTT.

V and J are TRBV6-5 and TRBJ2-2; TRBD1 matches at 8 bases. J was trimmed by 4 bases and V by 2 bases; bases with no gene match: 3. The CDR3 extends over 15 amino acids. Germline-derived CDR1 and CDR2 are MNHEY and SVGAGI. CDR3 in amino acids: CASSYRGQVTGELFF. The CDR3 region has the DNA TGTGCCAGCAGTTACAGGGGACAGGTCACCGGGGAGCTGTTTTTT.

This clonotype was seen many times. This sequence joins TRBV14 and TRBJ2-7, with D possibly matching TRBD2 (6 bases). This CDR3 has 15 residues. Trimming shortened V by 0 bases and J by 2 bases, and 11 bases separated the two germline ends. The V gene's germline CDR1 is SGHDN and CDR2 FVKESK. The CDR3 spells CASSQDSLAPYEQYF. The CDR3 DNA reads as TGTGCCAGCAGCCAAGATTCTCTAGCGCCCTACGAGCAGTACTTC.

In the case of this clonotype: Being one base from a much bigger clone, this may be a read error. CDR3 residues: CARSLGGTTLSGANVLTF. In DNA form, the CDR3 reads TGTGCCAGAAGCTTAGGCGGGACAACACTCTCTGGGGCCAACGTCCTGACTTTC. The chain has TRBV11-2 and TRBJ2-6, with D possibly called TRBD1 or TRBD2 (6 bases each). CDR1 is SGHAT and CDR2 is FQNNGV in the germline V gene. This CDR3 has 18 residues.

In its sample, this clonotype was seen many times. This chain uses TRBV11-2 with TRBJ1-1; D gene uncertain. Germline loops: CDR1 SGHAT, CDR2 FQNNGV. Trimming took off 2 bases at V and 5 bases at J, with 12 bases between the two ends. CDR3 length: 14 amino acids. The CDR3 DNA reads as TGTGCCAGCAGCTTAAGGCAAGGAGGAACTGAAGCTTTCTTT. Its translation is CASSLRQGGTEAFF.

This rearrangement joins TRBV7-2 to TRBJ2-7; weak D call: TRBD1 (6 bases). Trimming removed 1 base from V and 5 bases from J, with 15 bases in between. This CDR3 has 15 amino acids. Germline CDR1 reads SGHTA; CDR2 reads FQGNSA. CDR3 protein: CASSLGQGKSHEQYF. DNA for the CDR3: TGTGCCAGCAGCTTAGGGCAGGGGAAGTCCCACGAGCAGTACTTC.

This clonotype has just a few counts. The chain combines TRBV12-3 or TRBV12-4 with TRBJ1-5, with TRBD1 matching 7 bases. Trimming took 5 bases from V and 6 from J; bases not matched to a gene: 10. The CDR3 covers 15 residues. CDR3 DNA sequence: TGTGCCAGCAGTCTAGGACAGGCCCCGTTTCAGCCCCAGCATTTT. Its protein is CASSLGQAPFQPQHF.

This chain joins TRBV20-1 and TRBJ2-1; TRBD2 matches 9 bases. Losses at the gene ends were 0 bases for V and 8 bases for J; bases not matched to a gene: 8. CDR3 length equals 15 residues. In germline, CDR1 is DFQATT, CDR2 SNEGSKA (reference sequence). This chain's CDR3 is CSARDGGRAGDEQFF. The CDR3 nucleotides read TGCAGTGCTAGAGATGGCGGGAGGGCCGGGGATGAGCAGTTCTTC.

This clonotype occurred many times. The chain has TRBV28 and TRBJ2-7; D ambiguous. V lost 2 bases to trimming and J lost 2 bases, with 7 bases between them. Germline CDR1 MDHEN, CDR2 SYDVKM. This CDR3 has 13 amino acids. The CDR3 region is CASSLRQPYEQYF. CDR3 nucleotide sequence: TGTGCCAGCAGTTTAAGGCAGCCCTACGAGCAGTACTTC.